These T cell receptor beta chains were read from a single sample in a study of T cell responses to AZD1222 COVID-19 vaccine. Clones were sequenced by immunoSEQ multiplex PCR, and TCRdb holds only the in-frame ones, with some missing. The table includes about 75,000 clones, 70% to 90% detected once. This material consisted of peripheral blood, taken 28 days after the second dose of the MenACWY control vaccine. Source of these receptors: an adult who received the MenACWY meningococcal vaccine as a control. The CDR3 runs from the conserved cysteine through the conserved F or W. The D gene is left open where the match is weak. Size values are once, few and many counts, or a class for expanded clones, and some rows have none.

CDR3aa: CSVGRAEGETQYF
CDR3nt: TGCAGCGTTGGACGCGCGGAGGGGGAGACCCAGTACTTC
len: 13
j_gene: TRBJ2-5
v_gene: TRBV29-1
d_gene: -
abundance: -

CDR3aa: CASSQPGTDEKLFF
CDR3nt: TGTGCCAGTAGTCAGCCGGGGACCGATGAAAAACTGTTTTTT
len: 14
j_gene: TRBJ1-4
v_gene: TRBV19
d_gene: -
abundance: -

CDR3aa: CASGRTGDYQPQHF
CDR3nt: TGTGCCAGCGGCAGGACAGGGGATTATCAGCCCCAGCATTTT
len: 14
j_gene: TRBJ1-5
v_gene: TRBV28
d_gene: TRBD1
abundance: -

CDR3aa: CASSLRVGQGGLRTEAFF
CDR3nt: TGCGCCAGCAGCTTAAGGGTGGGACAGGGTGGTTTAAGGACTGAAGCTTTCTTT
len: 18
j_gene: TRBJ1-1
v_gene: TRBV5-1
d_gene: TRBD1
abundance: -

CDR3aa: CASSSLRREQFF
CDR3nt: TGTGCCAGCAGTTCTCTACGCCGGGAGCAGTTCTTC
len: 12
j_gene: TRBJ2-1
v_gene: TRBV28
d_gene: -
abundance: -

CDR3aa: CASSPSPKAEAFF
CDR3nt: TGTGCCAGCTCACCATCTCCGAAGGCTGAAGCTTTCTTT
len: 13
j_gene: TRBJ1-1
v_gene: TRBV18
d_gene: -
abundance: -

CDR3aa: CASSTGGVYGYTF
CDR3nt: TGTGCCAGCAGTACAGGGGGGGTCTATGGCTACACCTTC
len: 13
j_gene: TRBJ1-2
v_gene: TRBV12-3/TRBV12-4
d_gene: TRBD1
abundance: -

CDR3aa: CASSRGAEGTDTQYF
CDR3nt: TGTGCCAGCAGCCGGGGGGCTGAAGGCACAGATACGCAGTATTTT
len: 15
j_gene: TRBJ2-3
v_gene: TRBV7-2
d_gene: -
abundance: -

CDR3aa: CAWSVWGGNNEQFF
CDR3nt: TGTGCCTGGAGTGTATGGGGGGGCAATAATGAGCAGTTCTTC
len: 14
j_gene: TRBJ2-1
v_gene: TRBV30
d_gene: -
abundance: -

CDR3aa: CATQRGGQTDTQYF
CDR3nt: TGTGCCACCCAGCGAGGGGGCCAAACAGATACGCAGTATTTT
len: 14
j_gene: TRBJ2-3
v_gene: TRBV24-1
d_gene: TRBD1
abundance: -

CDR3aa: CASSSPSTDTQYF
CDR3nt: TGTGCCAGCAGCTCCCCTAGCACAGATACGCAGTATTTT
len: 13
j_gene: TRBJ2-3
v_gene: TRBV7-2
d_gene: -
abundance: few

CDR3aa: CASSATGDYGYTF
CDR3nt: TGTGCCAGCAGCGCGACAGGGGACTATGGCTACACCTTC
len: 13
j_gene: TRBJ1-2
v_gene: TRBV11-2
d_gene: TRBD1
abundance: -

CDR3aa: CASSYPGGAALHF
CDR3nt: TGTGCCAGCAGTTACCCAGGGGGGGCAGCCCTCCACTTT
len: 13
j_gene: TRBJ1-6
v_gene: TRBV6-5
d_gene: TRBD1
abundance: -

CDR3aa: CAWMETGRGNTIYF
CDR3nt: TGTGCCTGGATGGAGACAGGGCGAGGAAACACCATATATTTT
len: 14
j_gene: TRBJ1-3
v_gene: TRBV30
d_gene: TRBD1
abundance: -

CDR3aa: CASSSRVQPQHF
CDR3nt: TGTGCCAGCAGTTCCAGGGTTCAGCCCCAGCATTTT
len: 12
j_gene: TRBJ1-5
v_gene: TRBV28
d_gene: -
abundance: -

CDR3aa: CASSLGGGGGNEKLFF
CDR3nt: TGTGCCAGCAGCCTTGGGGGTGGAGGGGGAAATGAAAAACTGTTTTTT
len: 16
j_gene: TRBJ1-4
v_gene: TRBV3-1/TRBV3-2
d_gene: -
abundance: few

CDR3aa: CASSLVVVGGTGELFF
CDR3nt: TGTGCCAGCAGCTTAGTCGTGGTGGGGGGCACCGGGGAGCTGTTTTTT
len: 16
j_gene: TRBJ2-2
v_gene: TRBV7-2
d_gene: -
abundance: -

CDR3aa: CASSLPGQGYTEAFF
CDR3nt: TGTGCCAGCAGTTTGCCGGGACAGGGGTACACTGAAGCTTTCTTT
len: 15
j_gene: TRBJ1-1
v_gene: TRBV28
d_gene: TRBD1
abundance: -

CDR3aa: CASSRGTGTTNTGELFF
CDR3nt: TGTGCCAGCAGCCGAGGGACAGGGACTACGAACACCGGGGAGCTGTTTTTT
len: 17
j_gene: TRBJ2-2
v_gene: TRBV7-8
d_gene: TRBD1
abundance: -

CDR3aa: CAWSQGRTDTQYF
CDR3nt: TGTGCCTGGAGTCAGGGTCGGACAGATACGCAGTATTTT
len: 13
j_gene: TRBJ2-3
v_gene: TRBV30
d_gene: -
abundance: -

CDR3aa: CASSPIGTADMNTEAFF
CDR3nt: TGTGCCAGCAGCCCAATCGGGACAGCGGACATGAACACTGAAGCTTTCTTT
len: 17
j_gene: TRBJ1-1
v_gene: TRBV4-2
d_gene: TRBD1
abundance: -

CDR3aa: CASSYSGGEPQHF
CDR3nt: TGTGCCAGCAGTTACTCTGGGGGTGAGCCCCAGCATTTT
len: 13
j_gene: TRBJ1-5
v_gene: TRBV6-5
d_gene: -
abundance: -

CDR3aa: CASSQAFRRTGANVLTF
CDR3nt: TGCGCCAGCAGCCAAGCATTTCGGAGGACCGGGGCCAACGTCCTGACTTTC
len: 17
j_gene: TRBJ2-6
v_gene: TRBV4-3
d_gene: -
abundance: once

CDR3aa: CASSSYTGEGEKLFF
CDR3nt: TGTGCCAGCAGTTCTTATACAGGGGAGGGTGAAAAACTGTTTTTT
len: 15
j_gene: TRBJ1-4
v_gene: TRBV5-4
d_gene: TRBD1
abundance: -

CDR3aa: CASTKTDTYEQYF
CDR3nt: TGTGCCAGCACAAAGACAGATACCTACGAGCAGTACTTC
len: 13
j_gene: TRBJ2-7
v_gene: TRBV6-5
d_gene: -
abundance: -

CDR3aa: CAWSGSLTGELFF
CDR3nt: TGTGCCTGGAGTGGGTCCCTAACCGGGGAGCTGTTTTTT
len: 13
j_gene: TRBJ2-2
v_gene: TRBV30
d_gene: -
abundance: -

CDR3aa: CASSIYMGTNEKLFF
CDR3nt: TGTGCCAGTAGTATTTACATGGGCACTAATGAAAAACTGTTTTTT
len: 15
j_gene: TRBJ1-4
v_gene: TRBV19
d_gene: -
abundance: -

CDR3aa: CASSYAGNTEAFF
CDR3nt: TGTGCCAGCAGTTACGCGGGAAACACTGAAGCTTTCTTT
len: 13
j_gene: TRBJ1-1
v_gene: TRBV6-5
d_gene: -
abundance: -

CDR3aa: CASRRTMEKLFF
CDR3nt: TGTGCCAGCCGCCGGACTATGGAAAAACTGTTTTTT
len: 12
j_gene: TRBJ1-4
v_gene: TRBV28
d_gene: -
abundance: -

CDR3aa: CASSSPGLNTEAFF
CDR3nt: TGTGCCAGTAGTAGTCCGGGGTTAAACACTGAAGCTTTCTTT
len: 14
j_gene: TRBJ1-1
v_gene: TRBV19
d_gene: -
abundance: -

CDR3aa: CASSLVSWAGSYNEQFF
CDR3nt: TGTGCCAGCAGCCTCGTTAGTTGGGCAGGCTCCTACAATGAGCAGTTCTTC
len: 17
j_gene: TRBJ2-1
v_gene: TRBV3-1/TRBV3-2
d_gene: -
abundance: -

CDR3aa: CASSLDRGLGGYTF
CDR3nt: TGTGCCAGTAGTCTCGACAGAGGATTAGGGGGCTACACCTTC
len: 14
j_gene: TRBJ1-2
v_gene: TRBV19
d_gene: -
abundance: -

CDR3aa: CATSAPGLPHEGYTF
CDR3nt: TGTGCCACCAGTGCCCCGGGACTCCCCCATGAGGGCTACACCTTC
len: 15
j_gene: TRBJ1-2
v_gene: TRBV24-1
d_gene: -
abundance: -

CDR3aa: CASSFRYLEETQYF
CDR3nt: TGTGCCAGCAGCTTCAGGTATCTCGAAGAGACCCAGTACTTC
len: 14
j_gene: TRBJ2-5
v_gene: TRBV7-2
d_gene: -
abundance: -

CDR3aa: CASRTQGLNTEAFF
CDR3nt: TGTGCCAGCAGAACACAGGGTTTGAACACTGAAGCTTTCTTT
len: 14
j_gene: TRBJ1-1
v_gene: TRBV6-5
d_gene: -
abundance: once

CDR3aa: CASSIDTSGNTIYF
CDR3nt: TGTGCCAGTAGTATTGATACCTCTGGAAACACCATATATTTT
len: 14
j_gene: TRBJ1-3
v_gene: TRBV19
d_gene: -
abundance: -

CDR3aa: CASSFDRFGPQHF
CDR3nt: TGTGCCAGCAGTTTTGATAGGTTCGGGCCCCAGCATTTT
len: 13
j_gene: TRBJ1-5
v_gene: TRBV12-3/TRBV12-4
d_gene: -
abundance: -

CDR3aa: CAWSLGVGDTEAFF
CDR3nt: TGTGCCTGGAGTCTGGGGGTGGGGGACACTGAAGCTTTCTTT
len: 14
j_gene: TRBJ1-1
v_gene: TRBV30
d_gene: -
abundance: -

CDR3aa: CASSQVGGGNTEAFF
CDR3nt: TGTGCCAGCAGCCAAGTTGGGGGGGGGAACACTGAAGCTTTCTTT
len: 15
j_gene: TRBJ1-1
v_gene: TRBV3-1/TRBV3-2
d_gene: -
abundance: -

CDR3aa: CASSQDVQGTEAFF
CDR3nt: TGCGCCAGCAGCCAAGATGTTCAAGGGACTGAAGCTTTCTTT
len: 14
j_gene: TRBJ1-1
v_gene: TRBV4-3
d_gene: -
abundance: -

CDR3aa: CASSLGRNTEAFF
CDR3nt: TGTGCCAGCAGCTTAGGGCGGAACACTGAAGCTTTCTTT
len: 13
j_gene: TRBJ1-1
v_gene: TRBV7-6
d_gene: -
abundance: -

CDR3aa: CASRLTGGANTGELFF
CDR3nt: TGTGCCAGCAGGTTGACAGGGGGCGCGAACACCGGGGAGCTGTTTTTT
len: 16
j_gene: TRBJ2-2
v_gene: TRBV28
d_gene: TRBD1
abundance: -

CDR3aa: CASRGPGRLYTEAFF
CDR3nt: TGTGCCAGCAGGGGACCAGGGAGGCTGTACACTGAAGCTTTCTTT
len: 15
j_gene: TRBJ1-1
v_gene: TRBV28
d_gene: -
abundance: -

CDR3aa: CASRRTVNQPQHF
CDR3nt: TGTGCCAGTAGGCGGACAGTCAATCAGCCCCAGCATTTT
len: 13
j_gene: TRBJ1-5
v_gene: TRBV19
d_gene: -
abundance: -

CDR3aa: CASSVDARRQYF
CDR3nt: TGCGCCAGCAGCGTTGACGCCCGGAGGCAGTACTTC
len: 12
j_gene: TRBJ2-5
v_gene: TRBV4-1
d_gene: -
abundance: -

CDR3aa: CASSPGQGTNTEAFF
CDR3nt: TGCGCCAGCAGCCCGGGACAGGGGACGAACACTGAAGCTTTCTTT
len: 15
j_gene: TRBJ1-1
v_gene: TRBV5-1
d_gene: TRBD1
abundance: few

CDR3aa: CASSLSGLSYEQYF
CDR3nt: TGTGCCAGCAGTTTATCAGGACTATCCTACGAGCAGTACTTC
len: 14
j_gene: TRBJ2-7
v_gene: TRBV27
d_gene: -
abundance: -

CDR3aa: CASSDSRRAEAFF
CDR3nt: TGTGCCAGCAGTGACTCGAGAAGGGCTGAAGCTTTCTTT
len: 13
j_gene: TRBJ1-1
v_gene: TRBV6-4
d_gene: -
abundance: -